Listed below are T cell receptor beta chains from one sample, sequenced in a study of blood T cells in healthy people across ages. MiXCR, run by TCRdb on the 5' RACE reads, gives a single entry per CDR3 protein. Of about 1.6 million distinct CDR3 sequences in the sample, around 35% are singletons; the top ten hold 10% to 12%. The sequenced material came from blood. The receptors shown here come from a woman in her twenties or thirties in good health. Each CDR3 is given with its conserved first and last residue. A D gene is named only where the DNA matches it firmly. Some rows mark clone size as missing; the rest say once, few, many or name a class of expanded clone.

j_call | clone_size | v_call | d_call | cdr3_aa | cdr3_nt
TRBJ2-7 | NA | TRBV27 | NA | CASILKWGLGSYEQYF | TGTGCCAGCATCCTAAAGTGGGGGTTGGGGTCCTACGAGCAGTACTTC
TRBJ1-5 | many | TRBV7-9 | NA | CASSLSYDNQPQHF | TGTGCCAGCAGCCTCTCTTACGACAATCAGCCCCAGCATTTT
TRBJ2-1 | once | TRBV5-1 | TRBD2 | CASSSKTSGAYNEQFF | TGCGCCAGCAGCTCGAAGACTAGCGGGGCCTACAATGAGCAGTTCTTC
TRBJ2-3 | few | TRBV10-3 | TRBD2 | CAISGPTSGGADRDTQYF | TGTGCCATCAGTGGACCAACTAGCGGGGGGGCCGATAGAGATACGCAGTATTTT
TRBJ2-3 | NA | TRBV5-1 | NA | CASSLRVADTQYF | TGCGCCAGCAGCTTGAGGGTGGCAGATACGCAGTATTTT
TRBJ2-5 | few | TRBV6-5 | NA | CASSYGVGGEQETQYF | TGTGCCAGCAGTTATGGGGTAGGAGGCGAACAAGAGACCCAGTACTTC
TRBJ1-1 | NA | TRBV30 | NA | CAWSVSTEAFF | TGTGCCTGGAGTGTGAGCACTGAAGCTTTCTTT
TRBJ2-5 | NA | TRBV6-1 | NA | CASSPRDPSETQYF | TGTGCCAGCAGCCCCCGGGACCCCTCAGAGACCCAGTACTTC
TRBJ2-1 | few | TRBV20-1 | TRBD2 | CSAPASGGVSEQFF | TGCAGTGCTCCCGCTAGCGGGGGGGTTAGTGAGCAGTTCTTC
TRBJ2-7 | NA | TRBV12-3/TRBV12-4 | NA | CASSPLAPSCEQYF | TGTGCCAGCAGTCCTCTAGCGCCTTCCTGCGAGCAGTACTTC
TRBJ2-5 | NA | TRBV6-6 | NA | CASSYSRALQETQYF | TGTGCCAGCAGTTACTCGAGAGCGTTACAAGAGACCCAGTACTTC
TRBJ2-5 | NA | TRBV7-9 | TRBD1 | CASSLDLDRGGETQYF | TGTGCCAGCAGCTTAGATCTCGACAGGGGAGGAGAGACCCAGTACTTC
TRBJ1-2 | few | TRBV6-6 | NA | CASSPDRTGGYTF | TGTGCCAGCAGCCCGGACAGAACCGGTGGCTACACCTTC
TRBJ2-5 | few | TRBV27 | TRBD1 | CASSFLPGTGETQYF | TGTGCCAGCAGTTTCCTACCCGGGACAGGAGAGACCCAGTACTTC
TRBJ2-5 | few | TRBV3-1 | NA | CASSQSNTKTQYF | TGTGCCAGCAGCCAATCTAATACAAAGACCCAGTACTTC
TRBJ1-4 | NA | TRBV20-1 | NA | CSATVPDEKLFF | TGCAGTGCAACCGTCCCCGATGAAAAACTGTTTTTT
TRBJ2-7 | many | TRBV7-2 | NA | CASSRPGQTSYEQYF | TGTGCCAGCAGCCGGCCGGGACAAACCTCCTACGAGCAGTACTTC
TRBJ2-1 | NA | TRBV20-1 | NA | CSARGDHAYNERFF | TGCAGTGCTAGGGGGGACCACGCCTACAATGAGCGGTTCTTC
TRBJ1-2 | NA | TRBV6-1 | TRBD1 | CASSGLPGQTNYGYTF | TGTGCCAGCAGTGGGCTTCCGGGACAGACTAACTATGGCTACACCTTC
TRBJ2-7 | few | TRBV29-1 | NA | CSVESGSHEQYF | TGCAGCGTTGAGTCAGGGTCGCACGAGCAGTACTTC
TRBJ2-5 | NA | TRBV20-1 | NA | CSASSGHQETQYF | TGCAGTGCTTCCTCCGGACACCAAGAGACCCAGTACTTC
TRBJ2-7 | few | TRBV20-1 | TRBD2 | CSARVTGTSSYEQYF | TGCAGTGCTAGAGTCACCGGGACTAGCAGCTACGAGCAGTACTTC
TRBJ2-1 | few | TRBV20-1 | TRBD2 | CSAPAGLNEQFF | TGCAGTGCCCCAGCGGGACTCAATGAGCAGTTCTTC
TRBJ2-5 | few | TRBV10-3 | NA | CAISAPGDQEQYF | TGTGCCATCAGTGCACCAGGTGACCAGGAGCAGTACTTC
TRBJ2-5 | few | TRBV5-1 | NA | CASSLVGGPAQETQYF | TGCGCCAGCAGCTTGGTAGGCGGCCCAGCACAAGAGACCCAGTACTTC
TRBJ1-1 | few | TRBV7-2 | NA | CASSPNRRAQNTEAFF | TGTGCCAGCAGCCCCAACCGACGGGCCCAGAACACTGAAGCTTTCTTT
TRBJ1-1 | NA | TRBV3-1 | TRBD1 | CASSQGDRDTEAFF | TGTGCCAGCAGCCAAGGGGACAGAGACACTGAAGCTTTCTTT
TRBJ2-3 | NA | TRBV4-1 | NA | CASRAVGTSTDTQYF | TGCGCCAGCAGGGCGGTGGGGACTAGCACAGATACGCAGTATTTT
TRBJ2-7 | few | TRBV20-1 | NA | CSARDVLGSSYEQYF | TGCAGTGCTAGAGATGTCTTGGGGAGCTCCTACGAGCAGTACTTC
TRBJ2-7 | NA | TRBV11-2 | NA | CTSSPDGTYEQYF | TGTACCAGCAGCCCAGACGGAACCTACGAGCAGTACTTC
TRBJ2-3 | NA | TRBV28 | TRBD1 | CGSSSGQGDTQYF | TGTGGCAGCAGCTCCGGACAGGGAGATACGCAGTATTTT
TRBJ2-7 | NA | TRBV27 | TRBD1 | CASSTRQGAIYEQYF | TGTGCCAGCAGCACAAGACAGGGAGCCATCTACGAGCAGTACTTC
TRBJ1-5 | few | TRBV27 | NA | CATGAGVKPQHF | TGTGCCACCGGGGCAGGGGTGAAGCCCCAGCATTTT
TRBJ2-5 | NA | TRBV7-6 | NA | CASSLVKGIGQQETQYF | TGTGCCAGCAGCTTAGTCAAAGGTATTGGGCAGCAAGAGACCCAGTACTTC
TRBJ1-1 | NA | TRBV5-1 | NA | CAGSLGGYRDTEAFF | TGCGCCGGCTCATTGGGCGGGTATAGAGACACTGAAGCTTTCTTT
TRBJ2-1 | NA | TRBV18 | TRBD1 | CASSSPTGGLNNEQFF | TGTGCCAGCTCGTCTCCGACAGGGGGCCTCAACAATGAGCAGTTCTTC
TRBJ2-1 | NA | TRBV30 | TRBD1 | CAWSATGDGQFF | TGTGCCTGGAGTGCGACAGGGGATGGGCAGTTCTTC
TRBJ2-5 | NA | TRBV20-1 | TRBD2 | CSARPPRSGRSQETQYF | TGCAGTGCTAGACCTCCTAGGAGCGGGAGGTCCCAAGAGACCCAGTACTTC
TRBJ1-4 | NA | TRBV9 | NA | CASSAISGLSAEKLFF | TGTGCCAGCAGCGCAATATCGGGACTGAGCGCGGAAAAACTGTTTTTT
TRBJ2-5 | few | TRBV9 | NA | CASSEGGGTTIRTQYF | TGTGCCAGCAGCGAGGGAGGGGGGACCACTATTAGGACCCAGTACTTC
TRBJ2-5 | NA | TRBV27 | TRBD2 | CASSSRLAEEQETQYF | TGTGCCAGCAGTTCGAGACTAGCGGAGGAACAAGAGACCCAGTACTTC